This passage covers 29 T cell receptor beta chains from one sample sequenced in a study of T cells in localized non-small cell lung cancer. The data were produced by immunoSEQ multiplex PCR, yet TCRdb's version contains in-frame clones alone and is incomplete. The table lists around 43,000 clones, approximately 86% of them singletons. Sequences were derived from peripheral blood, sampled before any cancer treatment. The receptors were gathered from a man aged 18-49 years with stage I lung adenocarcinoma.

The chain uses TRBV6-5 and TRBJ1-1; D is unclear. Trimming stripped 2 bases from V and 3 bases from J, with 7 bases between. CDR1 is MNHEY and CDR2 is SVGAGI in the germline V gene. The CDR3 covers 13 residues. CDR3: CASSYHTYTEAFF. The CDR3 DNA reads as TGTGCCAGCAGTTACCATACCTACACTGAAGCTTTCTTT.

The CDR3 spells CASSVIADTEAFF. The CDR3 DNA reads TGTGCCAGCAGCGTTATTGCGGACACTGAAGCTTTCTTT. The rearrangement links TRBV2 to TRBJ1-1; D not resolved. Trimming removed 6 bases from V and 3 bases from J, with 11 bases in between. This CDR3 is built from 13 residues. The germline gives CDR1 SNHLY, CDR2 FYNNEI.

The J gene is TRBJ2-3, the V gene TRBV15; D remains unclear. The V gene's germline CDR1 is LNHNV and CDR2 YYDKDF (reference sequence). V gave up 0 bases and J gave up 2 bases, with 9 bases separating them. The CDR3 totals 15 residues. CDR3 in DNA: TGTGCCACCAGCAGAGAACGTAGCTACACAGATACGCAGTATTTT. This sequence encodes CATSRERSYTDTQYF.

The rearrangement joins TRBV4-3 to TRBJ1-3; no reliable D call. V gave up 0 bases and J gave up 4 bases, with 10 bases separating them. The length of the CDR3 is 15 residues. Germline V CDR1 and CDR2: LGHNA, YSLEER. The CDR3 loop is CASSQEPGQGNTIYF. CDR3 DNA: TGCGCCAGCAGCCAAGAACCGGGTCAGGGAAACACCATATATTTT.

This clone has only one observation. This sequence joins TRBV20-1 and TRBJ1-1, with D hard to call. V was trimmed by 6 bases and J by 6 bases, leaving 11 bases between them. This CDR3 has 11 amino acids. From germline, CDR1 is DFQATT and CDR2 SNEGSKA (reference sequence). For the CDR3, the DNA is TGCAGTGCCTGTCTCGGGTCTGAAGCTTTCTTT. Translation gives CSACLGSEAFF.

This chain joins TRBV27 and TRBJ2-5; D may be TRBD1 (6 bases). This CDR3 region has 15 residues. Trimming pared 5 bases from V and 5 bases from J, leaving 18 bases between. Germline V gene lookup returns CDR1 MNHEY and CDR2 SMNVEV (reference sequence). The CDR3 is CASSVAGAGTETQYF. DNA for the CDR3: TGTGCCAGCAGTGTCGCAGGGGCGGGTACGGAGACCCAGTACTTC.

This clone was recorded once. One junction end does not reproduce the germline sequence, and a read error may be involved. This sequence joins TRBV19 and TRBJ1-3, with D possibly TRBD1 on 5 matching bases. The CDR3 runs to 16 residues. CDR1 and CDR2 (germline): LNHDA, SQIVND (reference sequence). The CDR3: CTSSISRAKTGNTIYF. Here the CDR3 DNA reads TGTACCAGTAGTATCTCCAGGGCGAAGACTGGAAACACCATATATTTT.

In the case of this clone: A junction end diverges from the germline sequence, so it may reflect a read error. The CDR3 region has the DNA TGTGCCAGCAACTTATACTCTGGGGCCAACGTCCTGACTTTC. Amino acid sequence: CASNLYSGANVLTF. The chain couples TRBV7-2 to TRBJ2-6; no clear D gene. This CDR3 spans 14 amino acids. The V gene's germline CDR1 is SGHTA and CDR2 FQGNSA.

The chain recombines TRBV5-4 with TRBJ2-1, with 10 bases aligning to TRBD2. This CDR3 is built from 16 residues. V shed 4 bases, J shed 5 bases, and the junction held 9 bases outside the gene matches. Germline V gene lookup returns CDR1 SGHNT and CDR2 YYREEE (reference sequence). The CDR3 nucleotides read TGTGCCAGCAGCCTGCTAGCGGGGGTTTTGGACAATGAGCAGTTCTTC. Amino acids: CASSLLAGVLDNEQFF.

This chain connects TRBV5-6 to TRBJ2-2; D is ambiguous. V dropped 7 bases and J dropped 0 bases, with 7 bases sitting between them. The CDR3 has 13 amino acids. From germline, CDR1 is SGHDT and CDR2 YYEEEE. CDR3 amino acids: CASVRANTGELFF. The CDR3 DNA sequence: TGTGCCAGCGTAAGGGCGAACACCGGGGAGCTGTTTTTT.

The rearrangement links TRBV20-1 to TRBJ2-7; D may be TRBD2 (5 bases). Germline CDR1 is DFQATT and CDR2 is SNEGSKA (reference sequence). V dropped 6 bases and J dropped 5 bases, with 8 bases sitting between them. The CDR3 is made up of 10 amino acids. The CDR3: CSARRDEQYF. CDR3 DNA sequence: TGCAGTGCGAGGCGGGACGAGCAGTACTTC.

J is TRBJ2-1 and V is TRBV20-1; D gene ambiguous. Germline V gene sequence: CDR1 DFQATT, CDR2 SNEGSKA (reference sequence). Trimming stripped 5 bases from V and 2 bases from J, with 4 bases between. The CDR3 is 11 residues long. The CDR3 DNA follows: TGCAGTGCTGCCCCCTACAATGAGCAGTTCTTC. Translated, it gives CSAAPYNEQFF.

The rearrangement uses TRBV4-2 and TRBJ1-5; the D gene is possibly TRBD1 (6 bases). V was pared by 0 bases and J by 1 base, with 13 bases between. CDR3 size: 17 residues. Germline CDR1 LGHNA, CDR2 YNFKEQ. CDR3 sequence: CASSQEGEGGSNQPQHF. The CDR3 DNA reads TGTGCCAGCAGCCAAGAAGGAGAGGGGGGGAGCAATCAGCCCCAGCATTTT.

The chain combines TRBV6-1 with TRBJ2-5; D remains ambiguous. V was trimmed by 3 bases and J by 3 bases, leaving 11 bases between them. CDR3 size: 14 residues. Germline V gene sequence: CDR1 MNHNS, CDR2 SASEGT. The CDR3 protein is CASSELNLEETQYF. The CDR3 region has the DNA TGTGCCAGCAGTGAGCTTAACTTGGAAGAGACCCAGTACTTC.

V is TRBV18 and J is TRBJ2-1, with D perhaps TRBD1 or TRBD2 (7 bases each). From germline, CDR1 is KGHSH and CDR2 LQKENI. The CDR3 is made up of 15 amino acids. The germline V and J ends were trimmed by 6 bases and 9 bases, with 21 bases remaining between them. This chain's CDR3 is CASSPSGRGLGEQFF. The CDR3 coding sequence is TGTGCCAGCTCCCCCTCGGGGAGGGGGCTGGGTGAGCAGTTCTTC.

The chain uses TRBV27 and TRBJ2-2; D call uncertain. This CDR3 is 13 amino acids long. Per germline, CDR1 MNHEY and CDR2 SMNVEV (reference sequence). V lost 5 bases to trimming and J lost 2 bases, with 6 bases between them. CDR3 sequence reads: CASSMPNTGELFF. CDR3 DNA sequence: TGTGCCAGCAGTATGCCCAACACCGGGGAGCTGTTTTTT.

The J gene is TRBJ2-7, the V gene TRBV7-4; possible D gene TRBD2, 5 bases. This CDR3 is 15 amino acids long. The germline V gene encodes CDR1 SGHVT and CDR2 SQSDAQ. V lost 6 bases and J lost 2, with 17 bases in between. CDR3 amino acids: CASSLRGLGPYEQYF. CDR3 DNA: TGTGCCAGCAGTTTAAGAGGGTTAGGGCCCTACGAGCAGTACTTC. Variable domain in full (rest from reference TRBV7-4 and TRBJ2-7): GAGVSQSPRYKVAKRGRDVALRCDSISGHVTLYWYRQTLGQGSEVLTYSQSDAQRDKSGRPSGRFSAERPERSVSTLKIQRTEQGDSAVYLCASSLRGLGPYEQYFGPGTRLTVT.

This clone is classed as medium-sized. The genes are TRBV27 and TRBJ1-1; D gene ambiguous. Germline lookup yields CDR1 MNHEY and CDR2 SMNVEV (reference sequence). The CDR3 contains 13 residues. V was shortened by 2 bases and J by 1 base, with 5 bases between the two germline ends. The CDR3: CASSLGGNTEAFF. DNA of the CDR3: TGTGCCAGCAGTTTAGGTGGGAACACTGAAGCTTTCTTT.

The V call is TRBV29-1, the J call TRBJ1-1, with TRBD1 as a possible D gene (6 bases). The CDR3 has 12 residues. The V and J ends lost 5 bases and 2 bases respectively, with 9 bases between them. Germline values: CDR1 SQVTM, CDR2 ANQGSEA. As DNA, the CDR3 is TGCAGCGTTTCTGGGGGCAACACTGAAGCTTTCTTT. This gives the protein CSVSGGNTEAFF.

V is TRBV5-6 and J is TRBJ1-1; the D is unclear. The CDR3 is made up of 15 amino acids. Trimming cost V 4 bases and J 1 base, with 14 bases left between them. The germline V gene encodes CDR1 SGHDT and CDR2 YYEEEE. In DNA form, the CDR3 reads TGTGCCAGCAGCCCTGGGAGCAGGCAGAACACTGAAGCTTTCTTT. Translation: CASSPGSRQNTEAFF.

The V and J genes are TRBV19 and TRBJ2-1; a possible D gene is TRBD1 (6 bases). The V end lost 1 base, the J end lost 2 bases, and 9 bases lay between the germline ends. CDR1 is LNHDA and CDR2 is SQIVND in the germline V gene (reference sequence). The CDR3 totals 15 residues. CDR3 loop: CASSIGTGTYNEQFF. The CDR3 region has the DNA TGTGCCAGTAGTATAGGCACAGGGACCTACAATGAGCAGTTCTTC. The full variable domain, with the rest looked up from reference TRBV19 and TRBJ2-1, is DGGITQSPKYLFRKEGQNVTLSCEQNLNHDAMYWYRQDPGQGLRLIYYSQIVNDFQKGDIAEGYSVSREKKESFPLTVTSAQKNPTAFYLCASSIGTGTYNEQFFGPGTRLTVL.

Concerning this clone: An end of the junction does not agree with germline; a read error may underlie this. This sample includes further DNA sequences coding for the same CDR3. The chain couples TRBV6-1 to TRBJ1-6; D is ambiguous. The CDR3 totals 15 residues. Per the germline V gene, CDR1 is MNHNS and CDR2 is SASEGT. The CDR3 DNA is TGTGCCAGCAGTGAAGGGGTCCCCTCATTTTCACCCCTCCATTTT. It is translated as CASSEGVPSFSPLHF.

The rearrangement joins TRBV4-2 to TRBJ2-5, with D perhaps given as TRBD1 or TRBD2 (5 bases each). Germline CDR1 LGHNA, CDR2 YNFKEQ. V dropped 1 base and J dropped 3 bases, with 9 bases sitting between them. This CDR3 is 14 amino acids long. The CDR3 DNA sequence: TGTGCCAGCAGCCAAGTCGGGGCTGAAGAGACCCAGTACTTC. Its protein is CASSQVGAEETQYF.

J is TRBJ1-1 and V is TRBV5-1; 10 bases align to TRBD1. V lost 4 bases to trimming and J lost 4 bases; unmatched junction nucleotides: 7. In germline, CDR1 is SGHRS, CDR2 YFSETQ. This CDR3 contains 15 residues. The CDR3 is CASSLATGGGTEAFF. DNA of the CDR3: TGCGCCAGCAGCCTGGCGACAGGGGGCGGCACTGAAGCTTTCTTT.

This sequence joins TRBV7-2 and TRBJ2-3; D may be TRBD1 (5 bases). CDR1 and CDR2 from the germline V gene are SGHTA and FQGNSA. The CDR3 contains 13 residues. Trimming took off 5 bases at V and 6 bases at J, with 12 bases between the two ends. This chain's CDR3 is CASSPWTRDTQYF. For the CDR3, the DNA is TGTGCCAGCAGCCCGTGGACAAGGGATACGCAGTATTTT.

A few counts support this clone. In DNA form, the CDR3 reads TGTGCCAGCAGCTGTTTAATATCTAGAGGACTAGCGGGTTGCGGTACGCAGTATTTT. Its protein is CASSCLISRGLAGCGTQYF. The chain combines TRBV13 with TRBJ2-3; 11 bases map to TRBD2. CDR3 size: 19 residues. The V segment lost 4 bases and the J segment 8 bases; nucleotides outside the gene matches: 20. CDR1 and CDR2 from the germline V gene are PRHDT and FYEKMQ (reference sequence).

The V call is TRBV19, the J call TRBJ2-2, with D unclear. V lost 7 bases and J lost 0, with 18 bases in between. Germline loops: CDR1 LNHDA, CDR2 SQIVND (reference sequence). This CDR3 spans 17 amino acids. This CDR3 is CASKPGKGDANTGELFF. CDR3 coding DNA: TGTGCCAGTAAGCCAGGCAAGGGCGACGCGAACACCGGGGAGCTGTTTTTT.

V is TRBV5-1 and J is TRBJ1-1, with 9 positions matching TRBD1. The CDR3 extends over 12 amino acids. The germline V gene encodes CDR1 SGHRS and CDR2 YFSETQ. V dropped 4 bases and J dropped 10; count of bases not matched to a gene: 5. CDR3 DNA sequence: TGCGCCAGCAGCCGAGAGGGACAGGGAGCTTTCTTT. Its protein product is CASSREGQGAFF.

The chain recombines TRBV5-6 with TRBJ2-7; 7 nucleotides match TRBD1. Trimming removed 4 bases from V and 4 bases from J; junction bases left unmatched: 14. The CDR3 covers 16 residues. Germline CDR1 and CDR2: SGHDT and YYEEEE. The DNA of the CDR3 is TGTGCCAGCAGCAGGGGACAGACCCTTATAGGATACGAGCAGTACTTC. It encodes CASSRGQTLIGYEQYF.